The 19 T cell receptor beta chains presented below share a single source sample, sequenced in a study of blood T cell repertoires in COVID-19. Assay used: immunoSEQ multiplex PCR; TCRdb lists only in-frame clones, some missing. The sample contains around 300,000 clones, approximately 89% of which appear only once. The sample consisted of PBMCs or T cells enriched from blood (not recorded which). The origin of the receptors is a woman aged 25-40 years who had recovered from COVID-19.

The V gene is TRBV14, the J gene TRBJ2-5; D possibly corresponds to TRBD2 (7 bases). V gave up 2 bases and J gave up 5 bases, with 18 bases separating them. This CDR3 spans 16 amino acids. Germline V lookup: CDR1 SGHDN, CDR2 FVKESK. The CDR3 protein is CASSQRRGANAETQYF. The DNA of the CDR3 is TGTGCCAGCAGCCAACGTCGGGGGGCCAACGCCGAGACCCAGTACTTC.

The rearrangement joins TRBV11-2 to TRBJ2-2; 9 bases are shared with TRBD2. The CDR3 totals 17 residues. Germline-derived CDR1 and CDR2 are SGHAT and FQNNGV. J was trimmed by 3 bases and V by 1 base; bases with no gene match: 6. The CDR3 spells CASSLVPSGDYTGELFF. The CDR3 nucleotides are TGTGCCAGCAGCTTAGTCCCTAGCGGGGACTACACCGGGGAGCTGTTTTTT.

In this sample, this clone turned up once. The chain employs TRBV23-1 and TRBJ1-5, with D possibly TRBD1 on 5 matching bases. TRBV23-1 is labeled an ORF, and its function is uncertain. The CDR3 covers 16 residues. V was cut by 11 bases and J by 0 bases, with 20 bases left in between. CDR3 in DNA: TGCGCCCGAAGTCAAGGACAAGAAAATAGCAATCAGCCCCAGCATTTT. The encoded protein is CARSQGQENSNQPQHF.

V is TRBV2 and J is TRBJ1-3; no clear D gene. The germline gives CDR1 SNHLY, CDR2 FYNNEI. Between the trimmed V and J ends, which lost 8 bases and 0 bases, there was a span of 8 bases. This CDR3 has 13 amino acids. The CDR3 protein is CASLFISGNTIYF. In DNA, the CDR3 is TGTGCCAGCTTGTTCATCTCTGGAAACACCATATATTTT.

The chain joins TRBV2 to TRBJ2-7; 9 bases line up with TRBD1. Germline loops: CDR1 SNHLY, CDR2 FYNNEI. The CDR3 spans 15 residues. V lost 4 bases and J lost 4; bases outside the gene matches: 8. The CDR3 DNA reads TGTGCCAGCAGTGTCGCGCCGGGACAGGGTTACGAGCAGTACTTC. It translates to CASSVAPGQGYEQYF.

This chain uses TRBV6-1 with TRBJ1-1, with a possible D match to TRBD1 (5 bases). The CDR3 is 15 residues long. Per the germline V gene, CDR1 is MNHNS and CDR2 is SASEGT. The V end lost 0 bases, the J end lost 4 bases, and 12 bases lay between the germline ends. The CDR3: CASSEALQGLTEAFF. The CDR3 nucleotides read TGTGCCAGCAGTGAAGCTTTGCAGGGACTCACTGAAGCTTTCTTT.

The V gene is TRBV5-6, the J gene TRBJ2-1; 8 bases map to TRBD2. V lost 4 bases, J lost 4 bases, and 4 bases stayed unmatched. The CDR3 is made up of 14 amino acids. Germline CDR1 SGHDT, CDR2 YYEEEE. CDR3 loop: CASSRLATYNEQFF. The CDR3, as DNA: TGTGCCAGCAGCCGACTAGCGACATACAATGAGCAGTTCTTC.

This chain uses TRBV5-1 with TRBJ2-2, with D possibly being TRBD1 (5 bases). Germline V CDR1 and CDR2: SGHRS, YFSETQ. CDR3 length: 15 residues. V was cut by 4 bases and J by 8 bases, with 18 bases left in between. This chain's CDR3 is CASSPDRPAVGELFF. CDR3 coding DNA: TGCGCCAGCAGCCCCGACAGACCCGCGGTAGGGGAGCTGTTTTTT.

V usage is TRBV6-1 and J usage is TRBJ1-6, with TRBD1 identical over 10 bases. Germline CDR1 is MNHNS and CDR2 is SASEGT. Trimming took 9 bases from V and 7 from J; bases not matched to a gene: 6. The CDR3 is 14 amino acids. The DNA of the CDR3 is TGTGCCAGTACGGACAGGGGGATCAATTCACCCCTCCACTTT. Its protein is CASTDRGINSPLHF.

This chain connects TRBV5-1 to TRBJ2-7; TRBD2 matches 7 bases. The CDR3 loop spans 15 amino acids. The trim removed 1 base at V and 5 bases at J, leaving 9 bases unmatched. Germline V gene data show CDR1 as SGHRS and CDR2 as YFSETQ. The CDR3 DNA reads TGCGCCAGCAGCTTGCAGCCTAGCGGACACGACGAGCAGTACTTC. Protein sequence: CASSLQPSGHDEQYF.

The rearrangement links TRBV4-1 to TRBJ1-2; 10 nucleotides agree with TRBD1. The CDR3 runs to 19 residues. Germline assignment: CDR1 MGHRA and CDR2 YSYEKL. J lost 4 bases, V lost 6 bases, and 20 bases had no gene match. The CDR3 loop is CASSNNYRQGAIGSYGYTF. For the CDR3, the DNA is TGCGCCAGCAGTAATAATTACAGACAGGGGGCAATTGGATCCTATGGCTACACCTTC.

The count of this clone is one. The CDR3 spells CSATLRGFNYGYTF. The CDR3 nucleotides read TGCAGCGCAACACTCAGGGGATTTAACTATGGCTACACCTTC. The rearrangement uses TRBV29-1 and TRBJ1-2; tentatively, D is TRBD1 (6 bases). The CDR3 loop spans 14 amino acids. The V gene lost 7 bases and the J gene lost 1 base, with 16 bases spanning the gap. CDR1 is SQVTM and CDR2 is ANQGSEA in the germline V gene.

The CDR3 DNA follows: TGTGCCAGCCGTACTTTTGTGAGCGGCTACACCTTC. Translated: CASRTFVSGYTF. The chain couples TRBV27 to TRBJ1-2, with D unclear. There are 12 residues in the CDR3. From germline, CDR1 is MNHEY and CDR2 SMNVEV (reference sequence). With 8 bases removed from V and 8 bases from J, the gap between germline ends came to 15 bases.

J is TRBJ2-7 and V is TRBV18; no definite D call. V was pared by 3 bases and J by 0 bases, with 6 bases between. This CDR3 spans 13 amino acids. Germline V gene lookup returns CDR1 KGHSH and CDR2 LQKENI. CDR3 protein: CASSPKSSYEQYF. DNA of the CDR3: TGTGCCAGCTCACCGAAGAGCTCCTACGAGCAGTACTTC. Full variable domain (remainder filled in from reference TRBV18 and TRBJ2-7): NAGVMQNPRHLVRRRGQEARLRCSPMKGHSHVYWYRQLPEEGLKFMVYLQKENIIDESGMPKERFSAEFPKEGPSILRIQQVVRGDSAAYFCASSPKSSYEQYFGPGTRLTVT.

CDR3 nucleotides: TGTGCCAGTAGGGTAGCGGGAGTATATTCCTACAATGAGCAGTTCTTC. This encodes CASRVAGVYSYNEQFF. J is TRBJ2-1 and V is TRBV27, with TRBD2 matching over 9 bases. Looked up from germline, CDR1 is MNHEY and CDR2 is SMNVEV (reference sequence). This CDR3 has 16 residues. V was clipped by 9 bases and J by 1 base; unmatched bases: 10.

This chain uses TRBV7-6 with TRBJ2-7; 8 nucleotides match TRBD1. Germline-derived CDR1 and CDR2 are SGHVS and FNYEAQ. J gave up 1 base and V 5 bases, and 7 bases lay outside the gene matches. The CDR3 spans 15 residues. As DNA, the CDR3 is TGTGCCAGCAGCCCAAGGGACAGGCCTTCCTACGAGCAGTACTTC. Its protein is CASSPRDRPSYEQYF.

This rearrangement joins TRBV15 to TRBJ2-1; D not resolved. With 0 bases removed from V and 10 bases from J, the gap between germline ends came to 16 bases. The CDR3 runs 15 residues. Germline CDR1 is LNHNV and CDR2 is YYDKDF (reference sequence). CDR3: CATSRDRGGSIEQFF. CDR3 DNA sequence: TGTGCCACCAGCAGAGATCGCGGTGGTTCAATAGAGCAGTTCTTC.

V usage is TRBV14 and J usage is TRBJ2-1; maybe TRBD2 (6 bases). The V gene lost 0 bases and the J gene lost 7 bases, with 19 bases spanning the gap. The CDR3 extends over 17 amino acids. Germline loops: CDR1 SGHDN, CDR2 FVKESK. The CDR3 nucleotides read TGTGCCAGCAGCCAAGATGTAGCGGAACAGTGGGGGAATGAGCAGTTCTTC. Its protein product is CASSQDVAEQWGNEQFF. The full variable domain, its missing parts supplied by reference TRBV14 and TRBJ2-1, is EAGVTQFPSHSVIEKGQTVTLRCDPISGHDNLYWYRRVMGKEIKFLLHFVKESKQDESGMPNNRFLAERTGGTYSTLKVQPAELEDSGVYFCASSQDVAEQWGNEQFFGPGTRLTVL.

The chain couples TRBV4-1 to TRBJ2-5; 8 bases match TRBD2. Germline-derived CDR1 and CDR2 are MGHRA and YSYEKL. V was clipped by 3 bases and J by 2 bases; unmatched bases: 8. The CDR3 sequence is 16 residues long. The CDR3, as DNA: TGCGCCAGCAGCCAGTATAGCGGGACCTTACAAGAGACCCAGTACTTC. This translates into CASSQYSGTLQETQYF.